The entry below describes one T cell receptor beta chain. The authors' processing: Estimation of nucleated cell counts relied on the amplification of reference gene primers. Only in-frame clones appear in the TCRdb table, and some are missing; sequencing was by immunoSEQ multiplex PCR. The V and J calls and the clone size are those of that table, but D and trimming were determined from the DNA. The table has roughly 200,000 clones, 88% seen once. This sample was included in a study of blood T cell repertoires in COVID-19. Study overall: Acute and convalescent COVID-19 specimens originated in the United States, Italy and Spain. T cells, B-cell-depleted T cells, or PBMCs provided the cDNA or gDNA that served as material.

Trimming cost V 3 bases and J 2 bases; bases outside gene matches: 3. The CDR3 covers 14 residues. Germline-derived CDR1 and CDR2 are SGHRS and YFSETQ. The chain has TRBV5-1 and TRBJ2-7; 9 nucleotides match TRBD1. The TCR originated in a man aged 18 to 29 with active or convalescent COVID-19. Source material: peripheral blood. The CDR3 reads CASSYGQGTYEQYF. As DNA, the CDR3 is TGCGCCAGCAGCTACGGACAGGGGACCTACGAGCAGTACTTC.